The 11 T cell receptor beta chains reported below all come from one sample, sequenced in a study of blood T cell repertoires in COVID-19. TCRdb's copy holds only in-frame clones and misses some; the assay was immunoSEQ multiplex PCR. The sample includes roughly 150,000 clones, 80% to 90% of them seen just once. The sequencing input was peripheral blood. The receptors come from a middle-aged woman with acute or convalescent COVID-19.

Comments on this clone: Relative to the germline gene, one junction end is altered; a read error may explain this. The rearrangement joins TRBV10-3 to TRBJ1-3; TRBD1 is a possible D gene (6 bases). CDR3 size: 13 residues. Germline V lookup: CDR1 ENHRY, CDR2 SYGVKD. The CDR3 DNA sequence: TGTGCGATCACAGGGACTTCTGGAAACACCATATATTTT. Translation gives CAITGTSGNTIYF.

The rearrangement links TRBV10-2 to TRBJ2-7; possible D gene TRBD2, 5 bases. Germline values: CDR1 WSHSY, CDR2 SAAADI. CDR3 length: 15 amino acids. The ends were cut back, 6 bases at V and 3 bases at J, with 18 bases in the middle. As DNA, the CDR3 is TGCGCCAGCAGCATACTAGGGAACGGGATCTACGAGCAGTACTTC. Translating it yields CASSILGNGIYEQYF.

This sequence joins TRBV11-2 and TRBJ2-7, with D tentatively TRBD1 (5 bases). Trimming cost V 5 bases and J 1 base, with 9 bases left between them. CDR3 length: 13 amino acids. Germline CDR1 SGHAT, CDR2 FQNNGV. The CDR3 DNA reads as TGTGCCAGCAGCGAAGACAGTTCCTACGAGCAGTACTTC. It is translated as CASSEDSSYEQYF.

This clone came up many times. J is TRBJ2-1 and V is TRBV7-6; no firm D call. Deletions cut 3 bases from V and 7 bases from J, with 13 bases between. The germline CDR1 and CDR2 sequences are SGHVS and FNYEAQ. CDR3 size: 14 residues. The DNA of the CDR3 is TGTGCCAGCAGCTTGGAGCGAGAGGAGAATGAGCAGTTCTTC. Encoded protein: CASSLEREENEQFF.

This clone was found once. The gene calls are TRBV11-3 and TRBJ2-2; no reliable D call. The V end was cut by 5 bases, the J end by 5 bases, with 3 bases between. Germline assignment: CDR1 SGHNT and CDR2 YENEEA. The CDR3 length is 11 residues. The CDR3 nucleotides read TGTGCCAGCAGCCTAACCGGGGAGCTGTTTTTT. Its translation is CASSLTGELFF.

The chain combines TRBV11-3 with TRBJ2-7, with D possibly matching TRBD2 (6 bases). The V gene's germline CDR1 is SGHNT and CDR2 YENEEA. The ends were cut back, 6 bases at V and 5 bases at J, with 11 bases in the middle. This CDR3 is built from 12 residues. CDR3 amino acids: CASRQEGNEQYF. The CDR3 DNA reads as TGTGCCAGCAGACAGGAGGGCAACGAGCAGTACTTC. Together with reference TRBV11-3 and TRBJ2-7, the CDR3 gives the full variable domain: EAGVVQSPRYKIIEKKQPVAFWCNPISGHNTLYWYLQNLGQGPELLIRYENEEAVDDSQLPKDRFSAERLKGVDSTLKIQPAELGDSAVYLCASRQEGNEQYFGPGTRLTVT.

The rearrangement joins TRBV6-5 to TRBJ2-7; 8 bases are a match to TRBD1. With 6 bases clipped from V and 6 bases from J, the junction kept 10 bases outside the gene matches. Germline V gives CDR1 MNHEY, CDR2 SVGAGI. This CDR3 region has 14 residues. CDR3 sequence reads: CASRRGQASPEQYF. The CDR3 DNA reads as TGTGCCAGCAGGAGGGGACAGGCTTCTCCCGAGCAGTACTTC.

This chain joins TRBV3-1 (or the pseudogene TRBV3-2) and TRBJ2-2; 9 bases map to TRBD1. The germline V gene has CDR1 LGHDT and CDR2 YNNKEL (reference sequence). The CDR3 has 15 amino acids. V was clipped by 1 base and J by 7 bases; unmatched bases: 4. The CDR3 reads CASSQGTGVGGELFF. The CDR3 DNA sequence: TGTGCCAGCAGCCAAGGGACAGGGGTAGGCGGGGAGCTGTTTTTT.

The chain employs TRBV5-1 and TRBJ1-2; a weak D match, TRBD1 (6 bases). The V gene lost 0 bases and the J gene lost 0 bases, with 9 bases spanning the gap. Per germline, CDR1 SGHRS and CDR2 YFSETQ. This CDR3 region has 15 residues. CDR3 coding DNA: TGCGCCAGCAGCTTGGCCCAGGGGTCTAACTATGGCTACACCTTC. This gives the protein CASSLAQGSNYGYTF.

This chain links TRBV7-2 with TRBJ2-4; D possibly corresponds to TRBD2 (6 bases). Looked up from germline, CDR1 is SGHTA and CDR2 is FQGNSA. The CDR3 totals 18 residues. The ends were cut back, 1 base at V and 1 base at J, with 17 bases in the middle. CDR3 loop: CASSLESASAPAKNIQYF. The CDR3 DNA follows: TGTGCCAGCAGCTTAGAATCGGCTAGCGCCCCGGCCAAAAACATTCAGTACTTC. The full variable domain, with the rest looked up from reference TRBV7-2 and TRBJ2-4, is GAGVSQSPSNKVTEKGKDVELRCDPISGHTALYWYRQSLGQGLEFLIYFQGNSAPDKSGLPSDRFSAERTGGSVSTLTIQRTQQEDSAVYLCASSLESASAPAKNIQYFGAGTRLSVL.

The CDR3 sequence: CASSFSSTPNEKLFF. CDR3 sequence (DNA): TGTGCCAGCAGCTTTTCTTCCACTCCTAATGAAAAACTGTTTTTT. The chain is built from TRBV5-6 and TRBJ1-4; D is unresolved. V was clipped by 2 bases and J by 3 bases, with 11 bases between them. Germline CDR1 SGHDT, CDR2 YYEEEE. The CDR3 has 15 residues.